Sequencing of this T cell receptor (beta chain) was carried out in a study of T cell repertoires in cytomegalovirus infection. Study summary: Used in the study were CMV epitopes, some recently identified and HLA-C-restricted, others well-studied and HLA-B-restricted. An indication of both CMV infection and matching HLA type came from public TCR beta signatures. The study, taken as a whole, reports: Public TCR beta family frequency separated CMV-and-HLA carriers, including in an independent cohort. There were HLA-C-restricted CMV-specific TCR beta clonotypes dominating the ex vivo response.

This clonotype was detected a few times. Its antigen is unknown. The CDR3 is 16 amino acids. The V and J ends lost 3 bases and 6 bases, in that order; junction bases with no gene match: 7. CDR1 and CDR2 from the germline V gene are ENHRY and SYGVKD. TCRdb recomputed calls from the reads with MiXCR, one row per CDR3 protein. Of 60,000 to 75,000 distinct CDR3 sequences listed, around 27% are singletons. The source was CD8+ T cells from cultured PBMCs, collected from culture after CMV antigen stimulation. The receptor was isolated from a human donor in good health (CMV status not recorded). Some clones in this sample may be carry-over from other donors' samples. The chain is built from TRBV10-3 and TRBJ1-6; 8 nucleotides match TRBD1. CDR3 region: CAISDVTGASNSPLHF. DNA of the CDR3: TGTGCCATCAGTGATGTGACAGGGGCTTCTAATTCACCCCTCCACTTT.